Each of the 27 T cell receptor beta chains below was sequenced from the same sample in a study of CD8 T cells in Susac syndrome. Roughly 0.5 to 1 ug RNA was reverse transcribed with random hexamers. TCRdb reprocessed the immunoSEQ multiplex PCR reads via MiXCR and lists one record per CDR3 protein. The table shows 100,000 to 150,000 distinct CDR3 sequences, with around 94% occurring only once. Sequences were obtained from CD8+ T cells from PBMCs. The receptors were gathered from a human donor with Susac syndrome.

The gene calls are TRBV20-1 and TRBJ1-1; D possibly corresponds to TRBD1 (5 bases). Germline CDR1 and CDR2: DFQATT and SNEGSKA (reference sequence). V was trimmed by 6 bases and J by 0 bases, leaving 14 bases between them. The CDR3 loop spans 14 amino acids. CDR3 coding DNA: TGCAGTGCAGCTCCGGGACCCGTGAACACTGAAGCTTTCTTT. This sequence encodes CSAAPGPVNTEAFF.

In this sample, this clonotype turned up once. The chain recombines TRBV27 with TRBJ2-1, with TRBD1 as a possible D gene (6 bases). CDR3 length: 13 amino acids. Germline CDR1 MNHEY, CDR2 SMNVEV (reference sequence). V shed 5 bases and J shed 3 bases, with 8 bases lying between them. The CDR3 is CASSRQDYNEQFF. CDR3 bases: TGTGCCAGCAGTCGACAGGACTACAATGAGCAGTTCTTC.

The rearrangement links TRBV4-3 to TRBJ2-7; D perhaps matches TRBD2 (5 bases). Germline loops: CDR1 LGHNA, CDR2 YSLEER. Trimming shortened V by 1 base and J by 2 bases, and 9 bases separated the two germline ends. This CDR3 region has 14 residues. The CDR3 loop is CASSQAEGAYEQYF. The CDR3 DNA sequence: TGCGCCAGCAGCCAAGCAGAGGGAGCCTACGAGCAGTACTTC.

The chain is built from TRBV12-3 or TRBV12-4 and TRBJ1-1, with D uncertain. V shed 5 bases and J shed 11 bases, with 15 bases lying between them. The CDR3 spans 12 residues. CDR3 amino acids: CASSPPVHPAFF. In nucleotides, the CDR3 is TGTGCCAGCAGTCCGCCGGTCCACCCTGCTTTCTTT.

This chain joins TRBV12-3 or TRBV12-4 and TRBJ1-1, with no clear D. V was shortened by 10 bases and J by 4 bases, with 10 bases between the two germline ends. This CDR3 is 11 amino acids long. The CDR3 protein is CATLEGTEAFF. DNA for the CDR3: TGTGCCACCCTCGAGGGCACTGAAGCTTTCTTT.

The chain recombines TRBV4-3 with TRBJ2-7, with no clear D. The ends were cut back, 2 bases at V and 4 bases at J, with 15 bases in the middle. Germline V gene data show CDR1 as LGHNA and CDR2 as YSLEER. CDR3 length: 15 amino acids. CDR3 sequence: CASSQYLSESYEQYF. The CDR3, as DNA: TGCGCCAGCAGCCAATATTTGAGTGAGTCGTACGAGCAGTACTTC.

This clonotype was detected only once. The V call is TRBV13, the J call TRBJ2-5; TRBD2 is a possible D gene (6 bases). Per germline, CDR1 PRHDT and CDR2 FYEKMQ (reference sequence). The CDR3 sequence is 14 residues long. V was shortened by 5 bases and J by 7 bases, with 17 bases between the two germline ends. The CDR3 DNA reads TGTGCCAGCAGCCAGGGACTCCGCGGGTGGACCCAGTACTTC. It encodes CASSQGLRGWTQYF.

The count of this clonotype is one. The rearrangement uses TRBV9 and TRBJ2-3; D not resolved. The length of the CDR3 is 16 residues. CDR1 SGDLS and CDR2 YYNGEE come from the germline V gene. The V and J ends lost 0 bases and 0 bases respectively, with 11 bases between them. The CDR3 loop reads CASSVGWDPSTDTQYF. For the CDR3, the DNA is TGTGCCAGCAGCGTAGGGTGGGATCCTAGCACAGATACGCAGTATTTT.

This chain connects TRBV5-1 to TRBJ2-3; D unresolved. Germline V CDR1 and CDR2: SGHRS, YFSETQ. CDR3 length: 13 residues. V was shortened by 0 bases and J by 9 bases, with 11 bases between the two germline ends. The CDR3 spells CASSLVPVDTQYF. The CDR3 DNA sequence: TGCGCCAGCAGCTTGGTTCCTGTGGACACGCAGTATTTT.

The V and J genes are TRBV28 and TRBJ1-3; D perhaps matches TRBD1 (5 bases). This CDR3 spans 13 amino acids. Germline CDR1 and CDR2: MDHEN and SYDVKM. The V end was cut by 3 bases, the J end by 15 bases, with 18 bases between. CDR3 DNA sequence: TGTGCCAGCAGTTTGGTAAAAACAGGCTCGACATATTTT. Protein product: CASSLVKTGSTYF.

The chain links TRBV20-1 to TRBJ2-7, with D perhaps matching TRBD1 or TRBD2 (7 bases each). The ends were cut back, 5 bases at V and 2 bases at J, with 22 bases in the middle. The V gene's germline CDR1 is DFQATT and CDR2 SNEGSKA (reference sequence). This CDR3 contains 16 residues. The CDR3 DNA is TGCAGTGCTGCCCGGTCGGGGGAGGGGGCAACCTACGAGCAGTACTTC. Its protein product is CSAARSGEGATYEQYF.

This chain uses TRBV15 with TRBJ2-7, with 8 bases fitting TRBD2. CDR1 and CDR2 from the germline V gene are LNHNV and YYDKDF (reference sequence). V lost 3 bases to trimming and J lost 6 bases; unmatched junction nucleotides: 10. This CDR3 is 15 amino acids long. CDR3 protein: CATSSPYREGAEQYF. In DNA, the CDR3 is TGTGCCACCAGCAGCCCCTACCGGGAGGGAGCCGAGCAGTACTTC.

The chain joins TRBV11-2 to TRBJ2-7; D gene uncertain. Germline assignment: CDR1 SGHAT and CDR2 FQNNGV. CDR3 length equals 14 residues. With 4 bases removed from V and 4 bases from J, the gap between germline ends came to 14 bases. The chain's CDR3 is CASSSPAERYEQYF. CDR3 DNA: TGTGCCAGCAGCTCCCCCGCGGAAAGATACGAGCAGTACTTC.

This clonotype was detected once. The chain joins TRBV29-1 to TRBJ1-3; D uncertain. In germline, CDR1 is SQVTM, CDR2 ANQGSEA. V lost 4 bases, J lost 0 bases, and 4 bases lay in between. The CDR3 contains 12 residues. The chain's CDR3 is CSVVSSGNTIYF. In nucleotides, the CDR3 is TGCAGCGTTGTCAGCTCTGGAAACACCATATATTTT.

V gene TRBV4-1 combines with J gene TRBJ2-4, with D perhaps TRBD2 (7 bases). V was pared by 0 bases and J by 0 bases, with 15 bases between. Per the germline V gene, CDR1 is MGHRA and CDR2 is YSYEKL. The CDR3 length is 18 residues. CDR3: CASSQDSGGGLAKNIQYF. CDR3 bases: TGCGCCAGCAGCCAAGATTCGGGGGGCGGACTAGCCAAAAACATTCAGTACTTC.

The rearrangement uses TRBV27 and TRBJ1-1, with TRBD1 matching 7 bases. Per germline, CDR1 MNHEY and CDR2 SMNVEV (reference sequence). J lost 5 bases, V lost 2 bases, and 5 bases had no gene match. This CDR3 has 14 residues. CDR3 bases: TGTGCCAGCAGTTTACGACAGGGAGGGACTGAAGCTTTCTTT. The encoded protein is CASSLRQGGTEAFF.

This chain links TRBV4-1 with TRBJ1-1; D is ambiguous. CDR3 length: 12 residues. Germline CDR1 is MGHRA and CDR2 is YSYEKL. Between the trimmed V and J ends, which lost 1 base and 6 bases, there was a span of 6 bases. The CDR3 loop is CASSQVGAEAFF. The CDR3, as DNA: TGCGCCAGCAGCCAAGTAGGAGCTGAAGCTTTCTTT.

V usage is TRBV4-1 and J usage is TRBJ1-2; D possibly corresponds to TRBD1 (5 bases). Germline loops: CDR1 MGHRA, CDR2 YSYEKL. This CDR3 is built from 13 residues. Deletions cut 1 base from V and 5 bases from J, with 8 bases between. CDR3: CASSQGGRYGYTF. The CDR3, as DNA: TGCGCCAGCAGCCAAGGGGGGAGGTATGGCTACACCTTC.

The V call is TRBV6-2 or TRBV6-3, the J call TRBJ2-1, with a possible D match to TRBD2 (5 bases). V was cut by 2 bases and J by 9 bases, with 8 bases left in between. CDR1 and CDR2 from the germline V gene are MNHEY and SVGEGT. This CDR3 is 12 amino acids long. The CDR3 DNA is TGTGCCAGCAGTTACAGGGAGTTTGAGCAGTTCTTC. This encodes CASSYREFEQFF.

The chain recombines TRBV19 with TRBJ1-3; TRBD1 matches at 9 bases. Germline CDR1 LNHDA, CDR2 SQIVND (reference sequence). CDR3 length equals 15 residues. V lost 5 bases, J lost 0 bases, and 2 bases stayed unmatched. CDR3 protein: CASSWTGDSGNTIYF. Here the CDR3 DNA reads TGTGCCAGTAGTTGGACAGGGGACTCTGGAAACACCATATATTTT.

V gene TRBV9 combines with J gene TRBJ2-3; 10 bases are shared with TRBD1. The CDR3 contains 14 residues. V shed 4 bases and J 6 bases; nucleotides not matched to a gene: 5. Germline CDR1 reads SGDLS; CDR2 reads YYNGEE. CDR3 residues: CASSRQGARDTQYF. Here the CDR3 DNA reads TGTGCCAGCAGCAGACAGGGGGCGCGGGATACGCAGTATTTT. Using reference TRBV9 and TRBJ2-3 for the parts outside the CDR3, the full variable domain is DSGVTQTPKHLITATGQRVTLRCSPRSGDLSVYWYQQSLDQGLQFLIQYYNGEERAKGNILERFSAQQFPDLHSELNLSSLELGDSALYFCASSRQGARDTQYFGPGTRLTVL.

J is TRBJ2-3 and V is TRBV5-6, with unresolved D. V gave up 4 bases and J gave up 3 bases, with 18 bases separating them. CDR3 length: 16 amino acids. Looked up from germline, CDR1 is SGHDT and CDR2 is YYEEEE. The CDR3 DNA is TGTGCCAGCAGCCAGCTGGGTCCTGTTGAGACAGATACGCAGTATTTT. Residues: CASSQLGPVETDTQYF.

The chain employs TRBV6-5 and TRBJ2-3, with D tentatively TRBD1 (6 bases). CDR3 length: 16 amino acids. Germline V gives CDR1 MNHEY, CDR2 SVGAGI. V was shortened by 4 bases and J by 2 bases, with 16 bases between the two germline ends. The CDR3 nucleotides are TGTGCCAGCAGTTTCCGACAGGTTTCCCTCACAGATACGCAGTATTTT. Its translation: CASSFRQVSLTDTQYF.

The chain carries TRBV2 and TRBJ2-3; 7 bases line up with TRBD2. CDR1 and CDR2 from the germline V gene are SNHLY and FYNNEI. The CDR3 totals 15 residues. V lost 8 bases, J lost 0 bases, and 8 bases stayed unmatched. The DNA for the CDR3 is TGTGCCAGCGAAAGCGGGGAAACTAGCACAGATACGCAGTATTTT. It yields the protein CASESGETSTDTQYF.

V and J are TRBV4-1 and TRBJ2-7; TRBD1 is a possible D gene (5 bases). The CDR3 spans 15 residues. The germline gives CDR1 MGHRA, CDR2 YSYEKL. V was trimmed by 3 bases and J by 0 bases, leaving 12 bases between them. The chain's CDR3 is CASSQRQTPSYEQYF. CDR3 nucleotides: TGCGCCAGCAGCCAGCGACAGACCCCCTCCTACGAGCAGTACTTC.

The chain links TRBV13 to TRBJ2-7, with D possibly matching TRBD1 (6 bases). There are 12 residues in the CDR3. The germline V gene has CDR1 PRHDT and CDR2 FYEKMQ (reference sequence). V gave up 8 bases and J gave up 1 base, with 9 bases separating them. The CDR3 spells CASQQGSYEQYF. DNA of the CDR3: TGTGCCAGCCAACAGGGTTCCTACGAGCAGTACTTC.

This chain connects TRBV29-1 to TRBJ1-1; D unclear. Germline V lookup: CDR1 SQVTM, CDR2 ANQGSEA. This CDR3 comprises 12 residues. V was shortened by 4 bases and J by 4 bases, with 10 bases between the two germline ends. DNA of the CDR3: TGCAGCGTTGGTACGACCGGCACTGAAGCTTTCTTT. Its translation is CSVGTTGTEAFF. The full variable domain, its missing parts supplied by reference TRBV29-1 and TRBJ1-1, is SAVISQKPSRDICQRGTSLTIQCQVDSQVTMMFWYRQQPGQSLTLIATANQGSEATYESGFVIDKFPISRPNLTFSTLTVSNMSPEDSSIYLCSVGTTGTEAFFGQGTRLTVV.